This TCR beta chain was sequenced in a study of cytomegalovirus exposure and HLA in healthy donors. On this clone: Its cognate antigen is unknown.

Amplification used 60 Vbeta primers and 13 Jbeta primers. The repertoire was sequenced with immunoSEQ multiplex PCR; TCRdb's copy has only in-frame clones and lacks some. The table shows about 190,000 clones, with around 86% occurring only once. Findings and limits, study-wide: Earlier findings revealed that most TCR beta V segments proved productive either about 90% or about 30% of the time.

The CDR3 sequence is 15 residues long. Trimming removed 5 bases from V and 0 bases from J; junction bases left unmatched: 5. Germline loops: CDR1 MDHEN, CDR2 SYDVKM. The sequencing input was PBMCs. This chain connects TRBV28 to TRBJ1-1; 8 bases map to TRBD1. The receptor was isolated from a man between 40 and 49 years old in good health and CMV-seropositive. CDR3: CASSPGGFMNTEAFF. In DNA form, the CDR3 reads TGTGCCAGCAGTCCAGGGGGCTTTATGAACACTGAAGCTTTCTTT.